These 32 T cell receptor beta chains were all obtained from the same sample, sequenced in a study of T-cell reconstitution after alpha-beta-depleted transplantation in children. Using unique molecular identifiers, the investigators prepared the TCRbeta library. MiXCR was run by TCRdb on the PCR reads, yielding one entry per CDR3 protein. Of tens of thousands of distinct CDR3 sequences in the sample, approximately 5% were seen once. Material: PBMCs, mostly from graft donor cells, obtained 180 days after TCRalphabeta/CD19-depleted stem cell transplant. The receptors originated from a boy in the first two years of life who had a stem cell transplant for acute myeloid leukemia, so the T cells may come from the graft donor.

This clonotype was detected ten times or more. The chain joins TRBV7-2 to TRBJ2-1; D unresolved. The CDR3 is 14 amino acids. V shed 5 bases and J shed 4 bases, with 12 bases lying between them. Germline values: CDR1 SGHTA, CDR2 FQGNSA. CDR3 sequence: CASSPSGRYNEQFF. The CDR3 DNA follows: TGTGCCAGCAGCCCCAGTGGGCGTTACAATGAGCAGTTCTTC.

This clonotype was seen at least ten times. The V gene is TRBV6-1, the J gene TRBJ2-7, with TRBD1 identical over 7 bases. V trimming: 1 base; J trimming: 6 bases; junction bases outside the gene matches: 3. Germline lookup yields CDR1 MNHNS and CDR2 SASEGT. This CDR3 has 13 residues. CDR3 protein: CASSEGGQFEQYF. The CDR3 DNA follows: TGTGCCAGCAGTGAAGGGGGACAGTTCGAGCAGTACTTC.

This clonotype occurred many times. The rearrangement uses TRBV5-5 and TRBJ2-3; 13 bases are shared with TRBD2. V lost 4 bases to trimming and J lost 6 bases; unmatched junction nucleotides: 11. CDR3 size: 17 residues. Per the germline V gene, CDR1 is SGHKS and CDR2 is YYEKEE (reference sequence). The CDR3 nucleotides read TGTGCCAGCAGCCTGAGTCCACTAGCGGGGGGGCAGGATACGCAGTATTTT. The encoded protein is CASSLSPLAGGQDTQYF.

This clonotype was counted at least ten times. The rearrangement uses TRBV20-1 and TRBJ1-5; TRBD1 matches 10 bases. V was pared by 6 bases and J by 4 bases, with 6 bases of the junction left unmatched. Germline V gene sequence: CDR1 DFQATT, CDR2 SNEGSKA (reference sequence). CDR3 length: 14 residues. This CDR3 reads CSAPTGGRNQPQHF. The CDR3 DNA reads TGCAGTGCACCGACAGGGGGCCGGAATCAGCCCCAGCATTTT.

In its sample, this clonotype was seen many times. J is TRBJ1-1 and V is TRBV18, with D possibly TRBD1 on 5 matching bases. CDR3 length equals 15 residues. Germline-derived CDR1 and CDR2 are KGHSH and LQKENI. With 5 bases removed from V and 0 bases from J, the gap between germline ends came to 13 bases. The CDR3 sequence: CASSIGTRMNTEAFF. The CDR3 DNA follows: TGTGCCAGCTCAATTGGGACCCGCATGAACACTGAAGCTTTCTTT.

By sample share, this clonotype is medium-sized. The CDR3 sequence is CASSYSRGTQETQYF. In nucleotides, the CDR3 is TGTGCCAGCAGTTACTCGAGAGGTACTCAAGAGACCCAGTACTTC. This chain uses TRBV6-5 with TRBJ2-5; D unresolved. CDR1 is MNHEY, CDR2 SVGAGI, per germline. V lost 0 bases and J lost 2, with 10 bases in between. The CDR3 has 15 amino acids.

In this sample, this clonotype turned up many times. The chain is built from TRBV29-1 and TRBJ1-2, with D perhaps TRBD1 (6 bases). Germline CDR1 is SQVTM and CDR2 is ANQGSEA. The length of the CDR3 is 13 residues. The V and J ends lost 7 bases and 2 bases respectively, with 14 bases between them. The CDR3 loop is CSGSQGVNYGYTF. Here the CDR3 DNA reads TGCAGCGGCTCACAGGGAGTAAACTATGGCTACACCTTC.

This clonotype was seen many times. The chain has TRBV7-9 and TRBJ2-7, with a weak D call TRBD1 (7 bases). V lost 4 bases and J 3 bases, leaving 13 bases between the germline ends. Germline assignment: CDR1 SEHNR and CDR2 FQNEAQ (reference sequence). This CDR3 spans 14 amino acids. The CDR3 loop reads CASSSRGTVYEQYF. As DNA, the CDR3 is TGTGCCAGCAGCTCACGGGGGACAGTCTACGAGCAGTACTTC.

This clonotype was detected many times. J is TRBJ1-1 and V is TRBV5-1; unclear D gene. The CDR3 spans 17 residues. Germline CDR1 is SGHRS and CDR2 is YFSETQ. V lost 0 bases, J lost 1 base, and 16 bases lay in between. DNA of the CDR3: TGCGCCAGCAGCTTGGTCCCGGCAGGAAGAGGGAACACTGAAGCTTTCTTT. Its translation is CASSLVPAGRGNTEAFF.

This clonotype has ten or more counts. This chain joins TRBV6-5 and TRBJ2-2; 8 bases fit TRBD2. This CDR3 region has 16 residues. Per the germline V gene, CDR1 is MNHEY and CDR2 is SVGAGI. V was clipped by 7 bases and J by 6 bases; unmatched bases: 13. The CDR3 nucleotides are TGTGCCAGCACCCCGGTGGGACTAGTAGTCCCCGGGGAGCTGTTTTTT. Amino acids: CASTPVGLVVPGELFF.

This clonotype was seen many times. The chain joins TRBV7-6 to TRBJ1-1; D gene ambiguous. Germline CDR1 reads SGHVS; CDR2 reads FNYEAQ. The CDR3 is made up of 14 amino acids. V was cut by 2 bases and J by 4 bases, with 11 bases left in between. The CDR3 loop reads CASSLSSGATEAFF. Here the CDR3 DNA reads TGTGCCAGCAGCTTATCTTCGGGAGCCACTGAAGCTTTCTTT.

This clonotype has a count of ten or more. V usage is TRBV7-9 and J usage is TRBJ2-7, with no clear D. Germline V gives CDR1 SEHNR, CDR2 FQNEAQ (reference sequence). Trimming removed 1 base at V and 3 bases at J, with 7 bases between. The CDR3 sequence is 13 residues long. CDR3 residues: CASSLVPFYEQYF. The CDR3 nucleotides are TGTGCCAGCAGCTTAGTCCCATTCTACGAGCAGTACTTC.

Ten or more counts support this clonotype. The rearrangement joins TRBV10-3 to TRBJ2-1; 9 bases are shared with TRBD1. V lost 10 bases, J lost 5 bases, and 9 bases stayed unmatched. Germline V gene data show CDR1 as ENHRY and CDR2 as SYGVKD. CDR3 length: 14 amino acids. The CDR3 spells CATQPGQGHNEQFF. The CDR3 nucleotides are TGTGCCACTCAACCGGGACAGGGCCACAATGAGCAGTTCTTC.

This clonotype was picked up many times. V usage is TRBV3-1 and J usage is TRBJ2-2; 9 bases line up with TRBD1. The CDR3 consists of 19 residues. The germline gives CDR1 LGHDT, CDR2 YNNKEL (reference sequence). After removal of 6 bases from V and 3 bases from J, the junction contained 17 bases not matched to a gene. CDR3 sequence (DNA): TGTGCCAGCAGTCCACAGGTCTCCGGGACAGGGATGTACACCGGGGAGCTGTTTTTT. It translates to CASSPQVSGTGMYTGELFF.

This clonotype occurred many times. The J gene is TRBJ2-4, the V gene TRBV5-1; no clear D gene. The ends were cut back, 0 bases at V and 7 bases at J, with 11 bases in the middle. The CDR3 has 14 residues. Germline V gives CDR1 SGHRS, CDR2 YFSETQ. This CDR3 is CASSLGPPENIQYF. The CDR3 DNA follows: TGCGCCAGCAGCTTGGGCCCCCCGGAGAACATTCAGTACTTC.

This clonotype was seen a handful of times. V usage is TRBV19 and J usage is TRBJ2-5; 8 bases align to TRBD2. CDR1 is LNHDA and CDR2 is SQIVND in the germline V gene (reference sequence). Trimming took 5 bases from V and 2 from J; bases not matched to a gene: 7. The CDR3 is 15 amino acids. CDR3 residues: CASSSVLAVQETQYF. In DNA form, the CDR3 reads TGTGCCAGTAGTTCGGTACTAGCGGTGCAAGAGACCCAGTACTTC.

This clonotype came up many times. The rearrangement joins TRBV5-6 to TRBJ1-2, with 7 nucleotides matching TRBD1. This CDR3 region has 15 residues. Trimming cost V 4 bases and J 5 bases; bases outside gene matches: 11. Germline-derived CDR1 and CDR2 are SGHDT and YYEEEE. The CDR3 loop reads CASSLKGGSWYGYTF. CDR3 sequence (DNA): TGTGCCAGCAGCCTCAAAGGGGGCTCGTGGTATGGCTACACCTTC. Filled out from reference TRBV5-6 and TRBJ1-2, the complete variable domain reads DAGVTQSPTHLIKTRGQQVTLRCSPKSGHDTVSWYQQALGQGPQFIFQYYEEEERQRGNFPDRFSGHQFPNYSSELNVNALLLGDSALYLCASSLKGGSWYGYTFGSGTRLTVV.

This clonotype has a count of ten or more. The V call is TRBV20-1, the J call TRBJ2-3; D might be TRBD2 (5 bases). Trimming removed 7 bases from V and 2 bases from J, with 10 bases in between. The CDR3 runs 12 residues. Germline values: CDR1 DFQATT, CDR2 SNEGSKA (reference sequence). CDR3 residues: CSVAGSTDTQYF. In DNA, the CDR3 is TGCAGTGTGGCGGGCTCCACAGATACGCAGTATTTT.

This clonotype was found many times. The rearrangement links TRBV7-9 to TRBJ2-1; D may be TRBD1 (6 bases). The CDR3 loop spans 17 amino acids. V lost 4 bases, J lost 4 bases, and 20 bases lay in between. The V gene's germline CDR1 is SEHNR and CDR2 FQNEAQ (reference sequence). CDR3 region: CASSSRSTGLGYNEQFF. The CDR3 DNA reads TGTGCCAGCAGCTCCCGTTCGACAGGTCTCGGGTACAATGAGCAGTTCTTC.

Many counts were recorded for this clonotype. The V and J genes are TRBV12-3 or TRBV12-4 and TRBJ2-2; the D is unclear. CDR3 size: 15 residues. Deletions cut 6 bases from V and 3 bases from J, with 14 bases between. CDR3: CASRVRVGDTGELFF. The CDR3 bases are TGTGCCAGCAGGGTCCGGGTAGGTGACACCGGGGAGCTGTTTTTT.

Many counts were recorded for this clonotype. The chain recombines TRBV18 with TRBJ2-2, with no clear D. Trimming left V 2 bases short and J 2 bases short, with 12 bases between. This CDR3 is 16 amino acids long. Germline V gene lookup returns CDR1 KGHSH and CDR2 LQKENI. CDR3 coding DNA: TGTGCCAGCTCACCAGGCCTGACGGTTAACACCGGGGAGCTGTTTTTT. Translating gives CASSPGLTVNTGELFF.

There are many counts of this clonotype. This chain connects TRBV12-3 or TRBV12-4 to TRBJ2-7, with D uncertain. This CDR3 is built from 13 residues. With 7 bases removed from V and 0 bases from J, the gap between germline ends came to 10 bases. In DNA form, the CDR3 reads TGTGCCAGCACCCCGGGCCCCTCCTACGAGCAGTACTTC. Translating gives CASTPGPSYEQYF.

This clonotype was seen repeatedly, ten times or more. The chain carries TRBV27 and TRBJ2-2; TRBD2 agrees at 7 bases. The V gene end was trimmed by 3 bases and the J gene end by 1 base; junction bases not matched to a gene: 5. This CDR3 region has 16 residues. Germline V gene data show CDR1 as MNHEY and CDR2 as SMNVEV (reference sequence). The CDR3 region has the DNA TGTGCCAGCAGTTTTGAGATAGCGGGGAACACCGGGGAGCTGTTTTTT. It is translated as CASSFEIAGNTGELFF.

This clonotype has at least ten counts. The chain combines TRBV20-1 with TRBJ2-7, with 9 bases aligning to TRBD2. The CDR3 loop spans 14 amino acids. V was pared by 2 bases and J by 6 bases, with 8 bases of the junction left unmatched. Germline CDR1 and CDR2: DFQATT and SNEGSKA (reference sequence). CDR3 nucleotides: TGCAGTGCTAGACTAGCGGGGACCCCTTCCGAGCAGTACTTC. Protein sequence: CSARLAGTPSEQYF.

In its sample, this clonotype was seen many times. The genes are TRBV6-2 or TRBV6-3 and TRBJ1-2; TRBD1 aligns across 7 bases. The V and J ends lost 6 bases and 5 bases, in that order; junction bases with no gene match: 15. The CDR3 consists of 16 residues. Looked up from germline, CDR1 is MNHEY and CDR2 is SVGEGT. The CDR3 DNA is TGTGCCAGCAGCCACCAACGTAGGACAGGCGGGTATGGCTACACCTTC. As protein: CASSHQRRTGGYGYTF.

This clonotype was recorded many times. The chain uses TRBV20-1 and TRBJ2-5; D is perhaps TRBD1 (6 bases). The CDR3 has 12 amino acids. V lost 6 bases and J lost 5, with 13 bases in between. Germline V gene data show CDR1 as DFQATT and CDR2 as SNEGSKA (reference sequence). The CDR3 DNA reads TGCAGTGCAACGGACAGAGTGGAGACCCAGTACTTC. This translates into CSATDRVETQYF.

The sample holds many counts of this clonotype. One end of the junction varies from germline; a read error may be responsible. CDR3 loop: CASTLTGKFANTEAFF. The CDR3 DNA reads as TGCGCCAGCACCTTGACAGGGAAGTTCGCGAACACTGAAGCTTTCTTT. This chain links TRBV5-1 with TRBJ1-1; 7 positions agree with TRBD1. Germline lookup yields CDR1 SGHRS and CDR2 YFSETQ. There are 16 residues in the CDR3.

This clonotype was observed many times. The V call is TRBV7-9, the J call TRBJ2-3; no definite D call. V lost 3 bases, J lost 2 bases, and 6 bases lay in between. The CDR3 sequence is 13 residues long. Germline V gene lookup returns CDR1 SEHNR and CDR2 FQNEAQ (reference sequence). This chain's CDR3 is CASSFTPTDTQYF. The CDR3 DNA reads as TGTGCCAGCAGCTTTACCCCCACAGATACGCAGTATTTT.

This clonotype was recorded many times. The chain recombines TRBV20-1 with TRBJ1-4; D is undetermined. This CDR3 spans 14 amino acids. Deletions cut 1 base from V and 0 bases from J, with 6 bases between. Germline V lookup: CDR1 DFQATT, CDR2 SNEGSKA (reference sequence). The DNA of the CDR3 is TGCAGTGCTAGAGGACCCGCAACTAATGAAAAACTGTTTTTT. Protein sequence: CSARGPATNEKLFF.

This clonotype was seen many times. The chain recombines TRBV7-2 with TRBJ1-2, with D unclear. There are 15 residues in the CDR3. V dropped 5 bases and J dropped 6 bases, with 19 bases sitting between them. CDR1 is SGHTA and CDR2 is FQGNSA in the germline V gene. CDR3 sequence (DNA): TGTGCCAGCAGCCCCCAACAGTTTGCGTCTCATGGCTACACCTTC. This encodes CASSPQQFASHGYTF.

This clonotype showed up many times. The V call is TRBV7-9, the J call TRBJ2-3; perhaps TRBD1 as D (5 bases). CDR1 SEHNR and CDR2 FQNEAQ come from the germline V gene (reference sequence). Trimming pared 5 bases from V and 2 bases from J, leaving 20 bases between. The CDR3 runs to 17 residues. CDR3 nucleotides: TGTGCCAGCAGCCGCGGCGACAGAACCTTCATCACAGATACGCAGTATTTT. Residues: CASSRGDRTFITDTQYF.

This clonotype has at least ten counts. The J gene is TRBJ2-2, the V gene TRBV20-1; D not certain. The CDR3 has 11 residues. Trimming shortened V by 0 bases and J by 9 bases, and 5 bases separated the two germline ends. CDR1 is DFQATT and CDR2 is SNEGSKA in the germline V gene (reference sequence). CDR3 nucleotide sequence: TGCAGTGCTAGAGATGGGCGGGAGCTGTTTTTT. This translates into CSARDGRELFF.